The rows below give T cell receptor beta chains drawn from one sample of a study of shared clonotypes between healthy human individuals. TCRdb's table, derived via immunoSEQ multiplex PCR, lists solely in-frame clones and lacks some. This table holds roughly 2.2 million clones, approximately 93% found once. Input material: naive CD4+ T cells from PBMCs. These receptors all come from a man in his late teens or twenties in good health. Some clones in this sample may be carry-over from other donors' samples. The CDR3 runs from the conserved cysteine through the conserved F or W. The D gene is left open where the match is weak. Not all rows give a size; the values are once, few, many and, for expanded clones, a class.

d_gene	v_gene	j_gene	abundance	CDR3aa	CDR3nt
TRBD2	TRBV2	TRBJ2-3	NA	CAGRLAGGTDTQYF	TGTGCCGGAAGACTAGCGGGAGGCACAGATACGCAGTATTTT
NA	TRBV10-3	TRBJ2-7	NA	CAISDNRGYEQYF	TGTGCCATCAGTGATAATCGAGGGTACGAGCAGTACTTC
NA	TRBV27	TRBJ1-4	NA	CASSSRGKGWEKLFF	TGTGCCAGCAGTTCGAGAGGAAAGGGTTGGGAAAAACTGTTTTTT
TRBD1	TRBV29-1	TRBJ1-1	NA	CSVDRGATEAFF	TGCAGCGTGGACAGGGGGGCCACTGAAGCTTTCTTT
NA	TRBV7-9	TRBJ1-4	NA	CASSFVGEKLFF	TGTGCCAGCAGCTTTGTGGGTGAAAAACTGTTTTTT
NA	TRBV7-3	TRBJ2-7	NA	CASSPVGGSGSYEQYF	TGTGCCAGCAGCCCTGTCGGTGGTAGCGGCTCCTACGAGCAGTACTTC
NA	TRBV6-4	TRBJ1-1	once	CASRGNMGDTEAFF	TGTGCCAGCAGGGGAAACATGGGGGACACTGAAGCTTTCTTT
NA	TRBV6-1	TRBJ2-7	NA	CASTSQGTSYEQYF	TGTGCCAGCACTTCACAGGGTACATCCTACGAGCAGTACTTC
TRBD1	TRBV4-3	TRBJ2-3	once	CASSHPDRGSTDTQYF	TGCGCCAGCAGCCACCCGGACAGGGGGAGCACAGATACGCAGTATTTT
NA	TRBV19	TRBJ1-4	NA	CASSRQGSNEKLFF	TGTGCCAGTAGTAGACAAGGATCGAATGAAAAACTGTTTTTT
TRBD1	TRBV18	TRBJ1-2	NA	CASSLGQGDGYTF	TGTGCCAGCTCGCTGGGACAGGGAGATGGCTACACCTTC
NA	TRBV27	TRBJ1-4	NA	CASSSGSALDGEKLFF	TGTGCCAGCAGTTCCGGGAGCGCCCTCGATGGTGAAAAACTGTTTTTT
TRBD2	TRBV28	TRBJ2-1	NA	CASTGGSGGSYNEQFF	TGTGCCAGCACCGGGGGTAGCGGGGGCTCCTACAATGAGCAGTTCTTC
NA	TRBV10-3	TRBJ2-7	NA	CATHPGGSYEQYF	TGTGCCACCCACCCGGGCGGGTCCTACGAGCAGTACTTC
NA	TRBV28	TRBJ2-1	NA	CASSLSLAGGEQFF	TGTGCCAGCAGTTTATCACTAGCAGGGGGTGAGCAGTTCTTC
TRBD1	TRBV5-8	TRBJ1-1	NA	CASSLYRGNTEAFF	TGTGCCAGCAGCTTGTACAGGGGGAACACTGAAGCTTTCTTT
NA	TRBV21-1	TRBJ2-7	NA	CASSIGRVEDEQYF	TGTGCCAGCAGCATAGGACGGGTTGAGGACGAGCAGTACTTC
TRBD2	TRBV19	TRBJ2-7	NA	CASSSIQTSGRSYEQYF	TGTGCCAGTAGTTCAATACAGACTAGCGGGAGATCCTACGAGCAGTACTTC
NA	TRBV28	TRBJ2-7	NA	CASSPRIYEQYF	TGTGCCAGCAGCCCTCGAATCTACGAGCAGTACTTC
NA	TRBV25-1	TRBJ1-5	few	CASSESGQPQHF	TGTGCCAGCAGTGAATCGGGTCAGCCCCAGCATTTT
TRBD2	TRBV7-2	TRBJ2-1	NA	CASSLSVAGAVNEQFF	TGTGCCAGCAGCTTATCCGTAGCGGGAGCGGTTAATGAGCAGTTCTTC
TRBD2	TRBV5-1	TRBJ2-7	NA	CASSLGSSGRVYEQYF	TGCGCCAGCAGCTTGGGGAGTAGCGGGAGAGTTTACGAGCAGTACTTC
NA	TRBV9	TRBJ1-2	NA	CASSVVSQGDYGYTF	TGTGCCAGCAGCGTAGTGAGTCAGGGAGACTATGGCTACACCTTC
TRBD1	TRBV11-3	TRBJ2-5	NA	CASSLGTGDWETQYF	TGTGCCAGCAGCCTCGGGACAGGGGATTGGGAGACCCAGTACTTC
NA	TRBV7-8	TRBJ2-1	NA	CASSSTKDYNEQFF	TGTGCCAGCAGCTCGACGAAGGACTACAATGAGCAGTTCTTC
TRBD2	TRBV7-2	TRBJ2-3	NA	CASSLGTSGDTQYF	TGTGCCAGCAGCTTAGGTACTAGCGGTGATACGCAGTATTTT
NA	TRBV27	TRBJ2-4	NA	CASSSRGIDIQYF	TGTGCCAGCAGCTCTAGGGGGATAGACATTCAGTACTTC
NA	TRBV27	TRBJ1-5	NA	CASSSLWGSFHQPQHF	TGTGCCAGCAGTTCTCTATGGGGTTCCTTTCACCAGCCCCAGCATTTT
NA	TRBV15	TRBJ2-5	NA	CATSRDASLRETQYF	TGTGCCACCAGCAGAGATGCCTCGTTGCGCGAGACCCAGTACTTC
TRBD1	TRBV7-2	TRBJ2-5	NA	CASSLLGGLTQYF	TGTGCCAGCAGCTTGTTAGGGGGCCTGACCCAGTACTTC
NA	TRBV5-4	TRBJ2-7	NA	CASSRPLGGTDEQYF	TGTGCCAGCAGCCGACCTCTGGGAGGCACCGACGAGCAGTACTTC
NA	TRBV4-3	TRBJ2-3	NA	CASSPSVGRFTDTQYF	TGCGCCAGCAGCCCGAGTGTGGGACGGTTCACAGATACGCAGTATTTT
NA	TRBV18	TRBJ1-1	NA	CASSPRIDRDTEAFF	TGTGCCAGCTCACCTCGGATAGATCGGGACACTGAAGCTTTCTTT
TRBD1	TRBV28	TRBJ1-5	NA	CASRLDGTGEQWAQHF	TGTGCCAGCCGACTAGACGGGACAGGGGAGCAGTGGGCCCAGCATTTT
TRBD1	TRBV14	TRBJ2-7	NA	CASSLRRDSLSYEQYF	TGTGCCAGCAGCCTTAGACGGGACAGCCTCTCCTACGAGCAGTACTTC
TRBD1	TRBV28	TRBJ1-4	NA	CASSFGRGLHNEKLFF	TGTGCCAGCAGTTTCGGCAGGGGGCTCCATAATGAAAAACTGTTTTTT
TRBD2	TRBV28	TRBJ2-2	NA	CASSSGLAGATGELFF	TGTGCCAGCAGTTCAGGACTAGCGGGAGCAACCGGGGAGCTGTTTTTT
TRBD1	TRBV7-8	TRBJ1-2	NA	CASRLATGGYTF	TGTGCCAGCAGACTCGCGACAGGGGGCTACACCTTC
TRBD1	TRBV7-6	TRBJ1-4	NA	CASSSGQGTNEKLFF	TGTGCCAGCAGCTCTGGACAGGGGACTAATGAAAAACTGTTTTTT
NA	TRBV5-1	TRBJ2-1	NA	CASSLDGPYNEQFF	TGCGCCAGCAGCTTGGACGGCCCCTACAATGAGCAGTTCTTC
TRBD2	TRBV4-1	TRBJ2-2	NA	CASSQVLAGVNTGELFF	TGCGCCAGCAGCCAAGTACTAGCGGGAGTGAACACCGGGGAGCTGTTTTTT
TRBD1	TRBV6-1	TRBJ1-5	NA	CASRDRYSNQPQHF	TGTGCCAGCAGGGACAGGTATAGCAATCAGCCCCAGCATTTT
NA	TRBV2	TRBJ2-1	NA	CASSSSGQVYNEQFF	TGTGCCAGCAGTAGTAGTGGGCAGGTATACAATGAGCAGTTCTTC
NA	TRBV7-3	TRBJ2-3	once	CASSPSLASTDTQYF	TGTGCCAGCAGTCCCTCTCTGGCTAGCACAGATACGCAGTATTTT
NA	TRBV19	TRBJ1-2	NA	CASSDSYVSGGYTF	TGTGCCAGTAGTGACAGTTACGTGTCGGGTGGCTACACCTTC
NA	TRBV11-2	TRBJ2-3	NA	CASSLGPQRLTDTQYF	TGTGCCAGCAGCTTAGGCCCCCAGCGACTCACAGATACGCAGTATTTT
TRBD1	TRBV29-1	TRBJ1-2	NA	CSVEAPGGIYGYTF	TGCAGCGTTGAAGCACCAGGGGGCATCTATGGCTACACCTTC
NA	TRBV15	TRBJ1-5	NA	CATSRVRVGQPQHF	TGTGCCACCAGCAGAGTCAGGGTTGGACAGCCCCAGCATTTT
NA	TRBV25-1	TRBJ2-7	once	CATRPTGNSYEQYF	TGTGCCACCAGGCCGACGGGGAACTCCTACGAGCAGTACTTC
NA	TRBV27	TRBJ2-3	NA	CASSPRAVSTDTQYF	TGTGCCAGCAGCCCGAGAGCGGTTAGCACAGATACGCAGTATTTT
NA	TRBV7-3	TRBJ1-5	NA	CASSLGRDQPQHF	TGTGCCAGCAGCTTAGGGAGGGATCAGCCCCAGCATTTT
TRBD2	TRBV2	TRBJ2-3	NA	CASSLGLVSTDTQYF	TGTGCCAGCAGTTTGGGACTAGTCAGCACAGATACGCAGTATTTT
TRBD1	TRBV18	TRBJ2-3	NA	CASSWPGTGTPDTQYF	TGTGCCAGCTCATGGCCCGGGACAGGGACCCCAGATACGCAGTATTTT
NA	TRBV10-3	TRBJ2-1	NA	CAIRYGNEQFF	TGTGCCATCAGATATGGCAATGAGCAGTTCTTC
NA	TRBV28	TRBJ1-2	few	CASSFTNYGYTF	TGTGCCAGCAGTTTCACTAACTATGGCTACACCTTC